Presented here are 30 T cell receptor beta chains from one specimen sequenced in a study of patients and donors after allogeneic stem cell transplantation. Using its own MiXCR run on the RT-PCR reads, TCRdb lists one record per CDR3 protein. The table has approximately 24,000 distinct CDR3 sequences, approximately 39% seen once. Input material: blood, either unsorted or a sorted T cell fraction (not recorded which). All receptors derive from a human donor who was either an allogeneic HSCT recipient or a stem cell or donor lymphocyte infusion donor (not recorded which). It is not recorded whose cells these are; they may come from a transplant donor.

J is TRBJ2-7 and V is TRBV4-1; the D gene is possibly TRBD1 (6 bases). This CDR3 region has 18 residues. Germline CDR1 and CDR2: MGHRA and YSYEKL. Trimming removed 0 bases at V and 3 bases at J, with 21 bases between. The CDR3 coding sequence is TGCGCCAGCAGCCAAGAGTTCCTTCCGGGACACTACTTCTACGAGCAGTACTTC. It encodes CASSQEFLPGHYFYEQYF.

The CDR3 protein is CASSPRPGETQYF. CDR3 in DNA: TGTGCCAGCTCACCCCGGCCGGGGGAGACCCAGTACTTC. V usage is TRBV18 and J usage is TRBJ2-5, with D possibly TRBD2 on 5 matching bases. Germline V gives CDR1 KGHSH, CDR2 LQKENI. The CDR3 runs to 13 residues. Trimming removed 3 bases at V and 5 bases at J, with 10 bases between.

This clonotype was observed a few times. The V and J genes are TRBV6-6 and TRBJ1-1, with 10 positions matching TRBD1. CDR3 length: 16 residues. With 4 bases clipped from V and 1 base from J, the junction kept 6 bases outside the gene matches. CDR1 is MNHNY and CDR2 is SVGAGI in the germline V gene (reference sequence). The CDR3 DNA is TGTGCCAGCAGTTTCTCGACAGGGGGCGCGAACACTGAAGCTTTCTTT. It translates to CASSFSTGGANTEAFF.

The genes are TRBV4-2 and TRBJ2-1, with D hard to call. V dropped 0 bases and J dropped 2 bases, with 8 bases sitting between them. There are 15 residues in the CDR3. Germline values: CDR1 LGHNA, CDR2 YNFKEQ. As DNA, the CDR3 is TGTGCCAGCAGCCAAGATAGAGACCCCTACAATGAGCAGTTCTTC. This sequence encodes CASSQDRDPYNEQFF.

This clonotype was counted only a few times. The rearrangement links TRBV10-3 to TRBJ1-6; D might be TRBD1 (5 bases). V was pared by 3 bases and J by 9 bases, with 12 bases between. This CDR3 contains 14 residues. The germline CDR1 and CDR2 sequences are ENHRY and SYGVKD. CDR3: CAISDRDRASPLHF. CDR3 DNA: TGTGCCATCAGTGATCGGGACCGCGCTTCACCCCTCCACTTT.

V gene TRBV2 combines with J gene TRBJ1-2, with a tentative D call TRBD1 (5 bases). The CDR3 sequence is 14 residues long. Trimming pared 4 bases from V and 9 bases from J, leaving 18 bases between. Germline CDR1 SNHLY, CDR2 FYNNEI. This chain's CDR3 is CASSAKVAGFCYTF. The DNA for the CDR3 is TGTGCCAGCAGTGCAAAGGTGGCAGGGTTTTGCTACACCTTC. Using reference TRBV2 and TRBJ1-2 for the parts outside the CDR3, the full variable domain is EPEVTQTPSHQVTQMGQEVILRCVPISNHLYFYWYRQILGQKVEFLVSFYNNEISEKSEIFDDQFSVERPDGSNFTLKIRSTKLEDSAMYFCASSAKVAGFCYTFGSGTRLTVV.

This clonotype was observed a handful of times. The chain is built from TRBV6-6 and TRBJ1-1; D is possibly TRBD1 (6 bases). The V and J ends lost 5 bases and 5 bases respectively, with 9 bases between them. Germline V gene sequence: CDR1 MNHNY, CDR2 SVGAGI (reference sequence). The CDR3 extends over 12 amino acids. The CDR3 here is CASSRQVTEAFF. CDR3 coding DNA: TGTGCCAGCAGTCGACAGGTTACTGAAGCTTTCTTT.

J is TRBJ2-3 and V is TRBV4-1, with 7 bases that match TRBD2. The J segment lost 1 base and the V segment lost 0 bases, leaving 10 bases of the junction unmatched. From germline, CDR1 is MGHRA and CDR2 YSYEKL. CDR3 length: 18 amino acids. The chain's CDR3 is CASSQDPLGRYRTDTQYF. Here the CDR3 DNA reads TGCGCCAGCAGCCAAGATCCCCTCGGGAGGTACCGCACAGATACGCAGTATTTT.

This rearrangement joins TRBV5-5 to TRBJ1-4; 7 bases map to TRBD1. Germline trimming cut 0 bases from V and 0 bases from J; bases unmatched to any gene: 2. The CDR3 extends over 16 amino acids. Germline CDR1 reads SGHKS; CDR2 reads YYEKEE (reference sequence). The CDR3 sequence: CASSLGQGATNEKLFF. The CDR3, as DNA: TGTGCCAGCAGCTTGGGACAGGGAGCAACTAATGAAAAACTGTTTTTT. The complete variable domain, with remaining parts taken from reference TRBV5-5 and TRBJ1-4, reads DAGVTQSPTHLIKTRGQQVTLRCSPISGHKSVSWYQQVLGQGPQFIFQYYEKEERGRGNFPDRFSARQFPNYSSELNVNALLLGDSALYLCASSLGQGATNEKLFFGSGTQLSVL.

This clonotype showed up just a few times. The chain combines TRBV11-2 with TRBJ2-7; D unresolved. The CDR3 covers 13 residues. Germline V gives CDR1 SGHAT, CDR2 FQNNGV. The ends were cut back, 3 bases at V and 0 bases at J, with 6 bases in the middle. The CDR3 loop is CASSLTDSYEQYF. The CDR3, as DNA: TGTGCCAGCAGCTTGACTGACTCCTACGAGCAGTACTTC.

This clonotype has a handful of counts. CDR3 bases: TGTGCCAGCAGCGTAGACATGGGAAACATTCAGTACTTC. Protein sequence: CASSVDMGNIQYF. V gene TRBV9 combines with J gene TRBJ2-4, with unresolved D. The CDR3 sequence is 13 residues long. CDR1 and CDR2 (germline): SGDLS, YYNGEE. V was pared by 0 bases and J by 6 bases, with 7 bases between.

This clonotype was counted only a few times. The chain joins TRBV4-1 to TRBJ1-4, with D perhaps TRBD1 (5 bases). Germline CDR1 reads MGHRA; CDR2 reads YSYEKL. The V gene lost 4 bases and the J gene lost 7 bases, with 22 bases spanning the gap. The CDR3 loop spans 17 amino acids. CDR3 nucleotides: TGCGCCAGCAGCCCAACCACGACAGCGTCCTTGGTTGAAAAACTGTTTTTT. This gives the protein CASSPTTTASLVEKLFF.

J is TRBJ2-1 and V is TRBV7-6; D is unclear. V lost 3 bases to trimming and J lost 7 bases, with 7 bases between them. Germline V lookup: CDR1 SGHVS, CDR2 FNYEAQ. The CDR3 spans 12 residues. The CDR3 spells CASSFAENEQFF. The CDR3 nucleotides read TGTGCCAGCAGCTTTGCTGAAAATGAGCAGTTCTTC.

This sequence joins TRBV12-3 or TRBV12-4 and TRBJ1-1; the D is unclear. The CDR3 is 14 residues long. Trimming took off 5 bases at V and 5 bases at J, with 15 bases between the two ends. The CDR3 DNA follows: TGTGCCAGCAGTCCCGGTCCGACTGGAACTGAAGCTTTCTTT. Translation: CASSPGPTGTEAFF.

Many counts were recorded for this clonotype. The chain has TRBV9 and TRBJ2-2, with 7 positions matching TRBD1. Trimming removed 5 bases from V and 4 bases from J; junction bases left unmatched: 8. The CDR3 loop spans 15 amino acids. Looked up from germline, CDR1 is SGDLS and CDR2 is YYNGEE. The DNA for the CDR3 is TGTGCCAGCAGGGCTACAGGGGCGCGCACCGGGGAGCTGTTTTTT. It specifies CASRATGARTGELFF.

The chain combines TRBV29-1 with TRBJ2-1; TRBD1 might be the D (6 bases). There are 16 residues in the CDR3. V shed 3 bases and J shed 4 bases, with 19 bases lying between them. Looked up from germline, CDR1 is SQVTM and CDR2 is ANQGSEA. The CDR3 sequence is CSVDGPGTLTYNEQFF. CDR3 DNA: TGCAGCGTTGACGGCCCCGGGACACTTACTTACAATGAGCAGTTCTTC.

The gene calls are TRBV6-1 and TRBJ2-3; TRBD2 is a possible D gene (7 bases). This CDR3 region has 14 residues. The germline V gene encodes CDR1 MNHNS and CDR2 SASEGT. Trimming took 5 bases from V and 4 from J, leaving 13 bases between them. CDR3 nucleotides: TGTGCCAGCAGTTTACAGGGAGGGTCAGATACGCAGTATTTT. It codes for CASSLQGGSDTQYF.

The chain joins TRBV5-1 to TRBJ1-3, with 7 bases lining up with TRBD1. The trim removed 4 bases at V and 0 bases at J, leaving 7 bases unmatched. In germline, CDR1 is SGHRS, CDR2 YFSETQ. This CDR3 comprises 16 residues. The DNA of the CDR3 is TGCGCCAGCAGCCCCGGGACAGCTATCTCTGGAAACACCATATATTTT. It codes for CASSPGTAISGNTIYF.

This clonotype was counted between two and nine times. The chain couples TRBV5-1 to TRBJ1-6, with D maybe TRBD1 (5 bases). This CDR3 region has 15 residues. The V gene's germline CDR1 is SGHRS and CDR2 YFSETQ. V was cut by 1 base and J by 10 bases, with 15 bases left in between. The CDR3 DNA reads TGCGCCAGCAGCTTGCGGGACGGAATTCAGTCACCCCTCCACTTT. Translation: CASSLRDGIQSPLHF.

In this sample, this clonotype turned up a few times. The chain uses TRBV6-5 and TRBJ2-1; 13 bases align to TRBD2. CDR1 and CDR2 from the germline V gene are MNHEY and SVGAGI. J gave up 4 bases and V 8 bases, and 8 bases lay outside the gene matches. This CDR3 has 16 residues. For the CDR3, the DNA is TGTGCCAGCCGACTAGCGGGGGGACTAAAATACAATGAGCAGTTCTTC. It specifies CASRLAGGLKYNEQFF.

This clonotype was counted between two and nine times. The V call is TRBV12-3 or TRBV12-4, the J call TRBJ2-2; the D gene is possibly TRBD2 (5 bases). The CDR3 loop spans 12 amino acids. Trimming removed 8 bases at V and 6 bases at J, with 10 bases between. The CDR3 is CASLPGAGELFF. For the CDR3, the DNA is TGTGCCAGCCTCCCCGGGGCCGGGGAGCTGTTTTTT.

The J gene is TRBJ2-1, the V gene TRBV28, with 12 bases lining up with TRBD2. Trimming cost V 5 bases and J 8 bases; bases outside gene matches: 7. CDR3 size: 15 residues. The germline V gene encodes CDR1 MDHEN and CDR2 SYDVKM. CDR3 coding DNA: TGTGCCAGCAGTCCTCCGGGACTAGCGGGCCATGAGCAGTTCTTC. Translating gives CASSPPGLAGHEQFF.

The chain combines TRBV2 with TRBJ1-4; 7 positions match TRBD1. This CDR3 is built from 14 residues. J gave up 4 bases and V 5 bases, and 4 bases lay outside the gene matches. The germline V gene encodes CDR1 SNHLY and CDR2 FYNNEI. The chain's CDR3 is CASSNRGLNEKLFF. The CDR3, as DNA: TGTGCCAGCAGTAACAGGGGACTTAATGAAAAACTGTTTTTT.

The chain combines TRBV12-3 or TRBV12-4 with TRBJ2-5; D uncertain. Trimming took 2 bases from V and 1 from J, leaving 11 bases between them. The CDR3 totals 15 residues. The DNA for the CDR3 is TGTGCCAGCAGTTTAAGGGCTACAGCCCAAGAGACCCAGTACTTC. It encodes CASSLRATAQETQYF.

V gene TRBV10-2 combines with J gene TRBJ2-5; tentative D call: TRBD2 (5 bases). The CDR3 has 13 residues. Between the trimmed V and J ends, which lost 3 bases and 5 bases, there was a span of 10 bases. Germline CDR1 and CDR2: WSHSY and SAAADI. CDR3 sequence: CASSESGKETQYF. In nucleotides, the CDR3 is TGCGCCAGCAGTGAATCCGGGAAGGAGACCCAGTACTTC.

The V and J genes are TRBV7-2 and TRBJ2-1; TRBD2 matches 11 bases. The germline CDR1 and CDR2 sequences are SGHTA and FQGNSA. V gave up 0 bases and J gave up 5 bases; unmatched junction bases: 6. The CDR3 has 17 residues. CDR3 amino acids: CASSLATTSGRDNEQFF. As DNA, the CDR3 is TGTGCCAGCAGCTTAGCCACTACTAGCGGGAGAGACAATGAGCAGTTCTTC.

Regarding this clonotype: One end of the junction varies from germline; a read error may be responsible. The chain couples TRBV5-1 to TRBJ1-2, with D possibly being TRBD1 (6 bases). This CDR3 has 13 residues. Germline V gives CDR1 SGHRS, CDR2 YFSETQ. The CDR3 spells CAGSLDSGYGYTF. The CDR3 DNA reads as TGCGCCGGCAGCCTGGACAGCGGCTATGGCTACACCTTC.

This clonotype was counted many times. The chain has TRBV4-1 and TRBJ2-3, with D possibly TRBD1 on 5 matching bases. The CDR3 covers 16 residues. The germline V and J ends were trimmed by 0 bases and 5 bases, with 15 bases remaining between them. Germline V gene data show CDR1 as MGHRA and CDR2 as YSYEKL. The CDR3 nucleotides read TGCGCCAGCAGCCAAGATTGGGTAGGGGTCCGAGATACGCAGTATTTT. Amino acids: CASSQDWVGVRDTQYF.

The chain recombines TRBV5-6 with TRBJ2-7; no clear D. V was shortened by 4 bases and J by 2 bases, with 10 bases between the two germline ends. Germline CDR1 is SGHDT and CDR2 is YYEEEE. The CDR3 covers 13 residues. CDR3 nucleotides: TGTGCCAGCAGCCCCCGGCCTACCTACGAGCAGTACTTC. Its protein is CASSPRPTYEQYF.

The chain joins TRBV5-1 to TRBJ1-2; maybe TRBD1 (5 bases). Trimming took 0 bases from V and 7 from J, leaving 10 bases between them. The CDR3 length is 13 residues. Germline V lookup: CDR1 SGHRS, CDR2 YFSETQ. The CDR3 region is CASSLDWGSGYTF. DNA for the CDR3: TGCGCCAGCAGCTTGGACTGGGGCAGTGGCTACACCTTC.